The subject of this entry is one T cell receptor (beta chain). This sample is drawn from a study of cytomegalovirus exposure and HLA in healthy donors. PCR was performed using 60 Vbeta and 13 Jbeta primers. The repertoire was sequenced with immunoSEQ multiplex PCR; TCRdb's copy has only in-frame clones and lacks some. Here the sample spans 100,000 to 150,000 clones, 80% to 90% being singletons. Germline CDR1 and CDR2: WSHSY and SAAADI. The V end was cut by 3 bases, the J end by 4 bases, with 13 bases between. The length of the CDR3 is 15 residues. The chain is built from TRBV10-2 and TRBJ2-1; weak D call: TRBD1 (7 bases). The receptor's source is a woman aged 18-29 years in good health and CMV-seropositive. The specimen was PBMCs. DNA of the CDR3: TGCGCCAGCAGTGATGGAGGGGGCCGTTACAATGAGCAGTTCTTC. It specifies CASSDGGGRYNEQFF.